This T cell receptor (beta chain) is drawn from a study of T-cell memory formation after mild COVID-19. This CDR3 is 14 amino acids long. Germline lookup yields CDR1 SEHNR and CDR2 FQNEAQ (reference sequence). V lost 4 bases and J lost 11, with 20 bases in between. From the 5' RACE reads, TCRdb called clonotypes with MiXCR, one entry per CDR3 protein. The table has roughly 240,000 distinct CDR3 sequences, approximately 15% seen once. The sequence came from an adult woman who had mild COVID-19 (a few samples of this study predate the infection). Cell type and time point are not known. The rearrangement joins TRBV7-9 to TRBJ1-1; perhaps TRBD1 as D (6 bases). Sequenced: PBMCs or a T cell subset sorted from them (not recorded which). The CDR3 is CASSSDGTPMRAFF. Written as DNA, the CDR3 is TGTGCCAGCAGCTCAGACGGGACACCAATGCGGGCTTTCTTT.